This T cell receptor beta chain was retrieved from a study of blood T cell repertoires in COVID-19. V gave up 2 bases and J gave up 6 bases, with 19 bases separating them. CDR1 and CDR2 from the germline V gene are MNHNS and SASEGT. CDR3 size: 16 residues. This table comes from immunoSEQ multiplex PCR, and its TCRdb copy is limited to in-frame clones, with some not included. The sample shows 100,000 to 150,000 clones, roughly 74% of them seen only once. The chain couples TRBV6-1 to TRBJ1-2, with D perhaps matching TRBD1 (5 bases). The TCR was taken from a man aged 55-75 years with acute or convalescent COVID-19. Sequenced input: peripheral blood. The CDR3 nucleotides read TGTGCCAGCAGTGAATTGACGAATTCGGGGGGGAATGGCTACACCTTC. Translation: CASSELTNSGGNGYTF.